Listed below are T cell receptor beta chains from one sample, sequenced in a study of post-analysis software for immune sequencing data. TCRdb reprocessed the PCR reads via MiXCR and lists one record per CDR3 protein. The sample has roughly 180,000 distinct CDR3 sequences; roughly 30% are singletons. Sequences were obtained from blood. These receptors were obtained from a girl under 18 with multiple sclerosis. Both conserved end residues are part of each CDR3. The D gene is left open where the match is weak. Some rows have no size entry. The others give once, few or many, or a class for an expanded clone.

CDR3aa: CASSRGSGSYEQYF
CDR3nt: TGCGCCAGCAGCCGGGGGTCCGGTTCCTACGAGCAGTACTTC
len: 14
j_gene: TRBJ2-7
d_gene: .
v_gene: TRBV4-1
abundance: .

CDR3aa: CASTYKQGQVDTEAFF
CDR3nt: TGTGCCAGCACTTACAAACAGGGCCAAGTGGACACTGAAGCTTTCTTT
len: 16
j_gene: TRBJ1-1
d_gene: .
v_gene: TRBV6-5
abundance: few

CDR3aa: CASSLRGRTDTQYF
CDR3nt: TGTGCCAGCAGCTTACGCGGGAGGACAGATACGCAGTATTTT
len: 14
j_gene: TRBJ2-3
d_gene: TRBD2
v_gene: TRBV13
abundance: many

CDR3aa: CASSLPAAEQFF
CDR3nt: TGTGCCAGCAGCCTACCAGCGGCTGAGCAGTTCTTC
len: 12
j_gene: TRBJ2-1
d_gene: .
v_gene: TRBV3-1
abundance: .

CDR3aa: CASSLARDEFADTQYF
CDR3nt: TGCGCCAGCAGCCTTGCGAGGGACGAGTTTGCAGATACGCAGTATTTT
len: 16
j_gene: TRBJ2-3
d_gene: .
v_gene: TRBV5-1
abundance: few

CDR3aa: CASSELSGTSGSADTQYF
CDR3nt: TGTGCCAGCAGCGAGCTATCCGGGACTAGCGGGTCGGCAGATACGCAGTATTTT
len: 18
j_gene: TRBJ2-3
d_gene: TRBD2
v_gene: TRBV11-3
abundance: many

CDR3aa: CAWKIRNEQFF
CDR3nt: TGTGCCTGGAAGATAAGAAATGAGCAGTTCTTC
len: 11
j_gene: TRBJ2-1
d_gene: .
v_gene: TRBV30
abundance: few

CDR3aa: CASSQDTRVGYTF
CDR3nt: TGTGCCAGCAGCCAAGATACTCGGGTAGGCTACACCTTC
len: 13
j_gene: TRBJ1-2
d_gene: .
v_gene: TRBV4-2
abundance: few

CDR3aa: CASSEAPTGAYEQFF
CDR3nt: TGTGCCAGCAGTGAAGCGCCGACAGGGGCCTACGAGCAGTTCTTC
len: 15
j_gene: TRBJ2-1
d_gene: TRBD1
v_gene: TRBV6-1
abundance: .

CDR3aa: CASSVGDGGRVNYGYTF
CDR3nt: TGTGCCAGCAGCGTAGGGGACGGGGGGCGGGTCAACTATGGCTACACCTTC
len: 17
j_gene: TRBJ1-2
d_gene: .
v_gene: TRBV9
abundance: few

CDR3aa: CASSFSTRQGHKGTQYF
CDR3nt: TGTGCCAGCAGTTTCAGTACGAGACAGGGACACAAGGGTACGCAGTATTTT
len: 17
j_gene: TRBJ2-3
d_gene: TRBD1
v_gene: TRBV28
abundance: many

CDR3aa: CASSPTSGYYNEQFF
CDR3nt: TGTGCCAGCTCCCCTACTAGCGGGTACTACAATGAGCAGTTCTTC
len: 15
j_gene: TRBJ2-1
d_gene: TRBD2
v_gene: TRBV7-2
abundance: many

CDR3aa: CASSRSSGTQLNEQFF
CDR3nt: TGTGCCAGCAGTCGGTCTAGCGGGACCCAACTCAATGAGCAGTTCTTC
len: 16
j_gene: TRBJ2-1
d_gene: TRBD2
v_gene: TRBV7-3
abundance: .

CDR3aa: CASSARTGTGKGDYEQYF
CDR3nt: TGTGCCAGCAGCGCCCGGACAGGGACGGGCAAAGGGGACTACGAGCAGTACTTC
len: 18
j_gene: TRBJ2-7
d_gene: TRBD1
v_gene: TRBV11-2
abundance: .

CDR3aa: CASSLRLAAPYNEQFF
CDR3nt: TGTGCCAGCAGCTTGCGGCTAGCGGCACCCTACAATGAGCAGTTCTTC
len: 16
j_gene: TRBJ2-1
d_gene: TRBD2
v_gene: TRBV11-2
abundance: many

CDR3aa: CASSLDGLWETQYF
CDR3nt: TGTGCCAGCAGCTTGGACGGACTCTGGGAGACCCAGTACTTC
len: 14
j_gene: TRBJ2-5
d_gene: .
v_gene: TRBV5-5
abundance: many

CDR3aa: CASSPTVLDYQETQYF
CDR3nt: TGTGCCAGCAGCCCCACGGTCTTGGACTACCAAGAGACCCAGTACTTC
len: 16
j_gene: TRBJ2-5
d_gene: .
v_gene: TRBV9
abundance: .

CDR3aa: CASREYNEQFF
CDR3nt: TGTGCCAGCAGGGAATACAATGAGCAGTTCTTC
len: 11
j_gene: TRBJ2-1
d_gene: .
v_gene: TRBV6-2/TRBV6-3
abundance: many

CDR3aa: CASGTGVSTDTQYF
CDR3nt: TGCGCCAGCGGAACCGGCGTTAGCACAGATACGCAGTATTTT
len: 14
j_gene: TRBJ2-3
d_gene: .
v_gene: TRBV5-1
abundance: many

CDR3aa: CASSFASDGDEKLFF
CDR3nt: TGCGCCAGCAGCTTTGCAAGCGACGGGGATGAAAAACTGTTTTTT
len: 15
j_gene: TRBJ1-4
d_gene: .
v_gene: TRBV5-1
abundance: many

CDR3aa: CSAKEGLVGELFF
CDR3nt: TGCAGTGCTAAAGAGGGATTGGTCGGGGAGCTGTTTTTT
len: 13
j_gene: TRBJ2-2
d_gene: .
v_gene: TRBV20-1
abundance: .

CDR3aa: CASSEQVSGNTIYF
CDR3nt: TGTGCCAGCAGTGAGCAGGTTTCGGGAAACACCATATATTTT
len: 14
j_gene: TRBJ1-3
d_gene: .
v_gene: TRBV2
abundance: once

CDR3aa: CASLTGLAGGLETQYF
CDR3nt: TGTGCCAGCTTGACCGGACTAGCGGGAGGACTGGAGACCCAGTACTTC
len: 16
j_gene: TRBJ2-5
d_gene: TRBD2
v_gene: TRBV2
abundance: .

CDR3aa: CASSAQFDQPQHF
CDR3nt: TGTGCCAGCAGTGCCCAATTTGATCAGCCCCAGCATTTT
len: 13
j_gene: TRBJ1-5
d_gene: .
v_gene: TRBV25-1
abundance: many

CDR3aa: CASSGHSFPSYEQYF
CDR3nt: TGTGCCAGCAGCGGACATTCCTTCCCTTCCTACGAGCAGTACTTC
len: 15
j_gene: TRBJ2-7
d_gene: .
v_gene: TRBV6-2/TRBV6-3
abundance: few

CDR3aa: CNGSFNEKLFF
CDR3nt: TGCAACGGAAGTTTTAATGAAAAACTGTTTTTT
len: 11
j_gene: TRBJ1-4
d_gene: .
v_gene: TRBV20-1
abundance: few

CDR3aa: CASSLWNYGYTF
CDR3nt: TGTGCCAGCAGTCTTTGGAACTATGGCTACACCTTC
len: 12
j_gene: TRBJ1-2
d_gene: .
v_gene: TRBV7-2
abundance: .

CDR3aa: CASSSTGTEAYEQYF
CDR3nt: TGCGCCAGCAGCTCTACCGGGACGGAGGCCTACGAGCAGTACTTC
len: 15
j_gene: TRBJ2-7
d_gene: .
v_gene: TRBV5-1
abundance: many

CDR3aa: CSATAGNWGLYEQYF
CDR3nt: TGCAGTGCTACCGCAGGAAACTGGGGCCTCTACGAGCAGTACTTC
len: 15
j_gene: TRBJ2-7
d_gene: .
v_gene: TRBV20-1
abundance: many

CDR3aa: CASSLSGIYEQYF
CDR3nt: TGTGCCAGCAGTTTAAGCGGGATCTACGAGCAGTACTTC
len: 13
j_gene: TRBJ2-7
d_gene: TRBD2
v_gene: TRBV28
abundance: many

CDR3aa: CASSLPSFRTSGRAPYEQYF
CDR3nt: TGCGCCAGCAGCTTGCCCTCTTTCAGGACTAGCGGGAGGGCACCTTACGAGCAGTACTTC
len: 20
j_gene: TRBJ2-7
d_gene: TRBD2
v_gene: TRBV5-1
abundance: many

CDR3aa: CASSQTHDGGRGYTEAFF
CDR3nt: TGCGCCAGCAGCCAAACGCACGATGGCGGGAGAGGGTACACTGAAGCTTTCTTT
len: 18
j_gene: TRBJ1-1
d_gene: .
v_gene: TRBV4-1
abundance: many

CDR3aa: CASSQGGSEQYF
CDR3nt: TGTGCCAGCAGCCAAGGTGGCAGCGAGCAGTACTTC
len: 12
j_gene: TRBJ2-7
d_gene: .
v_gene: TRBV3-1
abundance: many

CDR3aa: CASSRTSGRRAETQYF
CDR3nt: TGTGCCAGCAGCCGGACTAGCGGGAGGAGGGCTGAGACCCAGTACTTC
len: 16
j_gene: TRBJ2-5
d_gene: TRBD2
v_gene: TRBV4-2
abundance: many

CDR3aa: CASSVGTSVGNEQFF
CDR3nt: TGTGCCAGCAGCGTCGGGACTAGTGTGGGAAATGAGCAGTTCTTC
len: 15
j_gene: TRBJ2-1
d_gene: TRBD2
v_gene: TRBV7-2
abundance: many

CDR3aa: CASSLVGGKSSYNEQFF
CDR3nt: TGTGCCAGCAGCTTAGTGGGGGGGAAGTCCTCTTACAATGAGCAGTTCTTC
len: 17
j_gene: TRBJ2-1
d_gene: TRBD2
v_gene: TRBV7-8
abundance: many

CDR3aa: CASSLGGEGEQFF
CDR3nt: TGTGCCAGCAGCTTAGGCGGGGAGGGTGAGCAGTTCTTC
len: 13
j_gene: TRBJ2-1
d_gene: TRBD2
v_gene: TRBV7-3
abundance: many

CDR3aa: CASRQGAGANVRTF
CDR3nt: TGTGCCAGCAGGCAGGGCGCTGGGGCCAACGTCCGGACTTTC
len: 14
j_gene: TRBJ2-6
d_gene: .
v_gene: TRBV11-1
abundance: many

CDR3aa: CASSYGRKAFF
CDR3nt: TGTGCCAGCAGTTACGGCAGGAAAGCTTTCTTT
len: 11
j_gene: TRBJ1-1
d_gene: .
v_gene: TRBV6-5
abundance: many

CDR3aa: CASSFNGEATYEQYF
CDR3nt: TGTGCCAGCAGTTTTAATGGGGAGGCAACCTACGAGCAGTACTTC
len: 15
j_gene: TRBJ2-7
d_gene: .
v_gene: TRBV3-1
abundance: few

CDR3aa: CASSALWGSSGRGETQYF
CDR3nt: TGTGCCAGCAGCGCCCTATGGGGGTCTAGCGGGAGAGGAGAGACCCAGTACTTC
len: 18
j_gene: TRBJ2-5
d_gene: TRBD2
v_gene: TRBV5-6
abundance: many

CDR3aa: CVSSHRLAAYNEQFF
CDR3nt: TGCGTCAGCAGCCATAGACTAGCGGCTTACAATGAGCAGTTCTTC
len: 15
j_gene: TRBJ2-1
d_gene: TRBD2
v_gene: TRBV7-9
abundance: .

CDR3aa: CASSYGTQYYEQYF
CDR3nt: TGTGCCAGCAGTTACGGGACACAATACTACGAGCAGTACTTC
len: 14
j_gene: TRBJ2-7
d_gene: .
v_gene: TRBV6-6
abundance: many

CDR3aa: CASSLSSGSYEQYF
CDR3nt: TGTGCCAGCAGCTTATCTAGCGGCTCCTACGAGCAGTACTTC
len: 14
j_gene: TRBJ2-7
d_gene: TRBD2
v_gene: TRBV7-2
abundance: many

CDR3aa: CATGDGPYEQYF
CDR3nt: TGTGCCACAGGGGACGGCCCCTACGAGCAGTACTTC
len: 12
j_gene: TRBJ2-7
d_gene: .
v_gene: TRBV24-1
abundance: many

CDR3aa: CASSRFTGPREQFF
CDR3nt: TGCGCCAGCAGCCGTTTCACCGGGCCTCGGGAGCAGTTCTTC
len: 14
j_gene: TRBJ2-1
d_gene: .
v_gene: TRBV4-1
abundance: many

CDR3aa: CASSVLAATEAFF
CDR3nt: TGTGCCAGCAGCGTACTAGCCGCCACTGAAGCTTTCTTT
len: 13
j_gene: TRBJ1-1
d_gene: .
v_gene: TRBV2
abundance: few

CDR3aa: CASSPLAGGYNEQFF
CDR3nt: TGTGCCAGCAGTCCCCTAGCGGGAGGGTACAATGAGCAGTTCTTC
len: 15
j_gene: TRBJ2-1
d_gene: TRBD2
v_gene: TRBV7-8
abundance: many

CDR3aa: CASSFGLAGVIEQVF
CDR3nt: TGTGCCAGCAGTTTTGGACTAGCGGGAGTCATAGAGCAGGTCTTC
len: 15
j_gene: TRBJ2-1
d_gene: TRBD2
v_gene: TRBV28
abundance: .

CDR3aa: CASTELAGVIYEQYF
CDR3nt: TGTGCCAGCACCGAACTAGCGGGAGTCATATACGAGCAGTACTTC
len: 15
j_gene: TRBJ2-7
d_gene: TRBD2
v_gene: TRBV2
abundance: .

CDR3aa: CASSFVGELFF
CDR3nt: TGTGCCAGCAGTTTCGTCGGGGAGCTGTTTTTT
len: 11
j_gene: TRBJ2-2
d_gene: .
v_gene: TRBV12-3/TRBV12-4
abundance: few

CDR3aa: CASSQGQLNTEAFF
CDR3nt: TGTGCCAGCAGCCAGGGACAGTTGAACACTGAAGCTTTCTTT
len: 14
j_gene: TRBJ1-1
d_gene: TRBD1
v_gene: TRBV7-9
abundance: few

CDR3aa: CASSLASGRVTYNEQFF
CDR3nt: TGCGCCAGCAGCTTGGCTAGCGGGAGGGTGACCTACAATGAGCAGTTCTTC
len: 17
j_gene: TRBJ2-1
d_gene: TRBD2
v_gene: TRBV5-1
abundance: many